Each of the 13 T cell receptor beta chains below was sequenced from the same sample in a study of CD8 T cells in Susac syndrome. Random hexamers were used to reverse transcribe about 0.45 to 1 ug of RNA. Each CDR3 protein gets one entry after TCRdb re-called the immunoSEQ multiplex PCR reads with MiXCR. The sample consists of about 210,000 distinct CDR3 sequences, 95% of them appearing once. Sample: CD4+ T cells from PBMCs. Receptors originate from a human donor with multiple sclerosis.

V gene TRBV12-3 or TRBV12-4 combines with J gene TRBJ1-1; D ambiguous. V lost 3 bases, J lost 11 bases, and 10 bases lay in between. The length of the CDR3 is 11 residues. CDR3 nucleotides: TGTGCCAGCAGTTTGGGAAAGGGTGCTTTCTTT. Its translation is CASSLGKGAFF.

The V gene is TRBV5-6, the J gene TRBJ1-1; D is unresolved. Germline-derived CDR1 and CDR2 are SGHDT and YYEEEE. CDR3 size: 14 residues. Trimming shortened V by 4 bases and J by 2 bases, and 12 bases separated the two germline ends. The CDR3: CASSPRPDNTEAFF. As DNA, the CDR3 is TGTGCCAGCAGCCCCCGTCCGGATAACACTGAAGCTTTCTTT.

This clonotype appeared once. Here the CDR3 DNA reads TGTGCCTGGAGACAGCCGTCCACCACCGGGGAGCTGTTTTTT. This encodes CAWRQPSTTGELFF. The chain carries TRBV30 and TRBJ2-2, with D unclear. Trimming removed 3 bases at V and 4 bases at J, with 12 bases between. Germline V CDR1 and CDR2: GTSNPN, SVGIG (reference sequence). This CDR3 comprises 14 residues. Full variable domain (outside the CDR3, taken from reference TRBV30 and TRBJ2-2): SQTIHQWPATLVQPVGSPLSLECTVEGTSNPNLYWYRQAAGRGLQLLFYSVGIGQISSEVPQNLSASRPQDRQFILSSKKLLLSDSGFYLCAWRQPSTTGELFFGEGSRLTVL.

CDR3 residues: CSAFTGRADYGYTF. For the CDR3, the DNA is TGCAGTGCGTTCACTGGCAGGGCCGACTATGGCTACACCTTC. The chain links TRBV20-1 to TRBJ1-2; D possibly corresponds to TRBD1 (5 bases). Germline lookup yields CDR1 DFQATT and CDR2 SNEGSKA (reference sequence). Trimming stripped 6 bases from V and 3 bases from J, with 17 bases between. This CDR3 has 14 amino acids.

This chain joins TRBV30 and TRBJ1-5, with no clear D. The germline gives CDR1 GTSNPN, CDR2 SVGIG (reference sequence). This CDR3 is built from 13 residues. V lost 3 bases and J lost 5, with 11 bases in between. The CDR3 sequence is CAWSLGTYQPQHF. CDR3 in DNA: TGTGCCTGGAGCCTCGGCACCTATCAGCCCCAGCATTTT.

The J gene is TRBJ1-2, the V gene TRBV25-1; D gene uncertain. The CDR3 runs 14 residues. Germline CDR1 reads MGHDK; CDR2 reads SYGVNS. The ends were cut back, 1 base at V and 7 bases at J, with 13 bases in the middle. The CDR3: CASSESGRVGGYTF. CDR3 nucleotide sequence: TGTGCCAGCAGTGAATCGGGGAGGGTTGGTGGCTACACCTTC.

The rearrangement uses TRBV15 and TRBJ1-6, with D uncertain. This CDR3 comprises 15 residues. V lost 1 base, J lost 8 bases, and 12 bases lay in between. From germline, CDR1 is LNHNV and CDR2 YYDKDF (reference sequence). The CDR3 DNA reads as TGTGCCACCAGCAGAGGACCTCAGGCGGATTCACCCCTCCACTTT. Protein: CATSRGPQADSPLHF.

The chain couples TRBV5-1 to TRBJ1-1; D gene ambiguous. CDR1 is SGHRS, CDR2 YFSETQ, per germline. The CDR3 is 15 amino acids. Trimming removed 5 bases at V and 1 base at J, with 15 bases between. CDR3 sequence (DNA): TGCGCCAGCAGACTCGATTGGGTCGGGAACACTGAAGCTTTCTTT. Translation: CASRLDWVGNTEAFF. The entire variable domain, with the rest obtained from reference TRBV5-1 and TRBJ1-1, is as follows: KAGVTQTPRYLIKTRGQQVTLSCSPISGHRSVSWYQQTPGQGLQFLFEYFSETQRNKGNFPGRFSGRQFSNSRSEMNVSTLELGDSALYLCASRLDWVGNTEAFFGQGTRLTVV.

The chain has TRBV4-1 and TRBJ2-2, with TRBD2 as a possible D gene (6 bases). Germline loops: CDR1 MGHRA, CDR2 YSYEKL. The V and J ends lost 1 base and 6 bases respectively, with 15 bases between them. This CDR3 has 16 residues. The CDR3 loop is CASSQVDLIAAGELFF. CDR3 DNA: TGCGCCAGCAGCCAAGTTGACTTAATAGCGGCCGGGGAGCTGTTTTTT.

This chain uses TRBV6-6 with TRBJ2-7, with TRBD2 matching over 11 bases. The ends lost 8 bases at V and 3 bases at J; junction bases unmatched: 9. The CDR3 totals 15 residues. Germline CDR1 is MNHNY and CDR2 is SVGAGI (reference sequence). Here the CDR3 DNA reads TGTGCCAGCGGGCCAACTAGCGGGGGAGACTACGAGCAGTACGTC. Protein product: CASGPTSGGDYEQYV.

CDR3 amino acids: CSASRGPGELFF. In nucleotides, the CDR3 is TGCAGTGCTTCCAGGGGTCCCGGGGAGCTGTTTTTT. The J gene is TRBJ2-2, the V gene TRBV20-1; a weak D match, TRBD1 (6 bases). Germline V gene data show CDR1 as DFQATT and CDR2 as SNEGSKA (reference sequence). V dropped 5 bases and J dropped 6 bases, with 10 bases sitting between them. CDR3 length: 12 amino acids.

This clonotype was seen only a few times. This rearrangement joins TRBV30 to TRBJ2-3; 13 bases align to TRBD2. This CDR3 is built from 13 residues. The junction had 0 bases not matched to a gene; V was cut back by 5 bases and J by 4 bases. In germline, CDR1 is GTSNPN, CDR2 SVGIG (reference sequence). The CDR3 DNA reads as TGTGCCTGGGGGACTAGCGGGGCAGATACGCAGTATTTT. This codes for CAWGTSGADTQYF. Looking up the rest from reference TRBV30 and TRBJ2-3 gives the full variable domain: SQTIHQWPATLVQPVGSPLSLECTVEGTSNPNLYWYRQAAGRGLQLLFYSVGIGQISSEVPQNLSASRPQDRQFILSSKKLLLSDSGFYLCAWGTSGADTQYFGPGTRLTVL.

The chain uses TRBV7-8 and TRBJ1-5; TRBD1 is a possible D gene (5 bases). The V end was cut by 0 bases, the J end by 4 bases, with 19 bases between. The CDR3 has 18 amino acids. Germline CDR1 SGHVS, CDR2 FQNEAQ. CDR3 DNA: TGTGCCAGCAGCTTAGCGACACCCATAGGACACGATAATCAGCCCCAGCATTTT. It translates to CASSLATPIGHDNQPQHF.